This T cell receptor (beta chain) was documented in a study of blood T cell repertoires in COVID-19. V shed 3 bases, J shed 6 bases, and the junction held 9 bases outside the gene matches. CDR3 length: 16 residues. CDR1 and CDR2 from the germline V gene are SGHRS and YFSETQ. The repertoire was sequenced with immunoSEQ multiplex PCR; TCRdb's copy has only in-frame clones and lacks some. The sample includes around 180,000 clones, 70% to 85% of them seen just once. Sequencing was done on a sample of peripheral blood. The chain employs TRBV5-1 and TRBJ2-1; 10 positions match TRBD1. This TCR was sampled from a woman in her 30s with acute or convalescent COVID-19. CDR3 amino acids: CASSSLGQGSPNEQFF. CDR3 nucleotides: TGCGCCAGCAGCTCCTTGGGACAGGGGTCTCCCAATGAGCAGTTCTTC.